The clone carrying this T cell receptor (beta chain) was observed many times. The V segment lost 1 base and the J segment 0 bases; nucleotides outside the gene matches: 18. The CDR3 totals 22 residues. Germline CDR1 reads DFQATT; CDR2 reads SNEGSKA (reference sequence). Attachment of unique molecular identifiers was made to individual cDNA molecules. TCRdb reprocessed the 5' RACE reads via MiXCR and lists one record per CDR3 protein. The profile shows around 29,000 distinct CDR3 sequences, approximately 5.3% of them singletons. The source of the sample is a study of early T cells in non-severe SARS-CoV-2 infection. The wider study: Sequencing used unsorted whole-blood bulk RNA, so chains lack pairing.

Sequencing was done on a sample of whole blood. The V and J genes are TRBV20-1 and TRBJ2-2, with 12 bases identical to TRBD2. This sequence originates from an adult who was a healthcare worker with PCR-confirmed SARS-CoV-2 infection or an uninfected control (not recorded which). CDR3 amino acids: CSARANPGATTSGRTNTGELFF. In nucleotides, the CDR3 is TGCAGTGCTAGAGCTAACCCAGGGGCGACTACTAGCGGGAGGACGAACACCGGGGAGCTGTTTTTT.